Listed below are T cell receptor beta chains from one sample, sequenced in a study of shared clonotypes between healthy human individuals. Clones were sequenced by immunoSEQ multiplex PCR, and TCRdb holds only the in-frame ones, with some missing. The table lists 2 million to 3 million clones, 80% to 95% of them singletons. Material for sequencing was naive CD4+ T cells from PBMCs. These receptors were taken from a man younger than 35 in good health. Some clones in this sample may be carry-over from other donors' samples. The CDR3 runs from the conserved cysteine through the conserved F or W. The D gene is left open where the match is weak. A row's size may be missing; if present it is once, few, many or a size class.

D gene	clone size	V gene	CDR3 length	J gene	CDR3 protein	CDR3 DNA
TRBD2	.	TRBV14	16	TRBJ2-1	CASSQDGASGRRGQFF	TGTGCCAGCAGCCAAGATGGGGCTAGCGGGAGAAGGGGGCAGTTCTTC
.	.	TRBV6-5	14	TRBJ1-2	CASRRNSAGDGYTF	TGTGCCAGCAGGCGCAACTCTGCAGGGGATGGCTACACCTTC
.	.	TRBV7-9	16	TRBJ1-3	CASSLPGRGPGNTIYF	TGTGCCAGCAGCCTCCCGGGACGGGGGCCTGGAAACACCATATATTTT
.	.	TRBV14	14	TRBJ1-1	CASSQRTENTEAFF	TGTGCCAGCAGCCAAAGGACAGAGAACACTGAAGCTTTCTTT
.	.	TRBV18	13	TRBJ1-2	CASSPGAGGGYTF	TGTGCCAGCTCACCAGGAGCGGGAGGCGGCTACACCTTC
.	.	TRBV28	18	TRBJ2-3	CASSSPHGQRRGTDTQYF	TGTGCCAGCAGTTCCCCCCATGGACAGCGCCGGGGCACAGATACGCAGTATTTT
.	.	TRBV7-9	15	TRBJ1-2	CASSLEGAVPYGYTF	TGTGCCAGCAGCTTAGAAGGAGCTGTCCCTTATGGCTACACCTTC
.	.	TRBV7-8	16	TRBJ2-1	CASSSTRESSYNEQFF	TGTGCCAGCAGCTCAACGAGGGAAAGCTCCTACAATGAGCAGTTCTTC
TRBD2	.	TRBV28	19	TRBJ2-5	CASTYGLAGGPRFQETQYF	TGTGCCAGCACCTACGGACTAGCGGGAGGGCCGAGGTTTCAGGAGACCCAGTACTTC
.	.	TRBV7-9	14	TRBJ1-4	CASSSDSLREKLFF	TGTGCCAGCAGCTCGGACAGCTTGCGAGAAAAACTGTTTTTT
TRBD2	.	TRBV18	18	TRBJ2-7	CASSPPRGSGPVRYEQYF	TGTGCCAGCTCACCACCGCGAGGTAGCGGGCCTGTGCGGTACGAGCAGTACTTC
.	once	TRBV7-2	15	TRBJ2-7	CASSLSSERNYEQYF	TGTGCCAGCAGCCTATCATCAGAGCGGAACTACGAGCAGTACTTC
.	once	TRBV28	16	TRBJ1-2	CASSLPGGRGVYGYTF	TGTGCCAGCAGTTTACCCGGGGGGCGAGGTGTCTATGGCTACACCTTC
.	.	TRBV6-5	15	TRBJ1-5	CASSYSQAGNQPQHF	TGTGCCAGCAGTTACTCGCAAGCAGGAAATCAGCCCCAGCATTTT
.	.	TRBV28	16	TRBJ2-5	CASSTPTTESQETQYF	TGTGCCAGCAGCACCCCGACGACAGAGAGCCAAGAGACCCAGTACTTC
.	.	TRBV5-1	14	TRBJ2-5	CASSMPQVQETQYF	TGCGCCAGCAGCATGCCACAGGTCCAAGAGACCCAGTACTTC
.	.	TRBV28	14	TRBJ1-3	CASSPAGGEKTIYF	TGTGCCAGCAGTCCGGCGGGGGGGGAGAAGACCATATATTTT
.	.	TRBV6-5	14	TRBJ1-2	CASSYRGSNYGYTF	TGTGCCAGCAGTTACCGGGGCAGTAACTATGGCTACACCTTC
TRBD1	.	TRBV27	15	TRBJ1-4	CASSILGTGNEKLFF	TGTGCCAGCAGCATCTTGGGGACAGGGAATGAAAAACTGTTTTTT
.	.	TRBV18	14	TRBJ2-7	CASSLGQSSYEQYF	TGTGCCAGCTCACTTGGACAGTCCTCCTACGAGCAGTACTTC
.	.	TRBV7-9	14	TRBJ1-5	CASSLDHSNQPQHF	TGTGCCAGCAGCTTAGACCACAGCAATCAGCCCCAGCATTTT
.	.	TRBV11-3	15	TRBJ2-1	CASSLDYYSYNEQFF	TGTGCCAGCAGCTTAGACTACTACTCCTACAATGAGCAGTTCTTC
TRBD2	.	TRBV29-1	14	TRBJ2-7	CSVAWTSDSYEQYF	TGCAGCGTGGCCTGGACTAGCGACTCCTACGAGCAGTACTTC
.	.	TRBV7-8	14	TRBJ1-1	CASSLQGLGTEAFF	TGTGCCAGCAGCTTACAGGGTTTGGGCACTGAAGCTTTCTTT
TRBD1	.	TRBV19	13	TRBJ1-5	CASRDRESQPQHF	TGTGCCAGTAGGGACAGGGAGAGCCAGCCCCAGCATTTT
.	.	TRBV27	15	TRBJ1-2	CASNPQGGGEGGYTF	TGTGCCAGCAATCCCCAAGGTGGAGGGGAAGGCGGCTACACCTTC
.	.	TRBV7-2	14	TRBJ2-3	CASGGEGFTDTQYF	TGTGCCAGCGGAGGCGAGGGTTTTACAGATACGCAGTATTTT
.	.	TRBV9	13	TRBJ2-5	CASSLQMRETQYF	TGTGCCAGCAGCCTTCAGATGAGAGAGACCCAGTACTTC
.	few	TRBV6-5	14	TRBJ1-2	CASSYSPRTYGYTF	TGTGCCAGCAGTTACTCGCCGCGAACCTATGGCTACACCTTC
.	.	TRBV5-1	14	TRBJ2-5	CASSLAGFQETQYF	TGCGCCAGCAGCTTGGCCGGATTTCAAGAGACCCAGTACTTC
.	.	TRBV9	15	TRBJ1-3	CASSVAAFSGNTIYF	TGTGCCAGCAGCGTAGCAGCATTCTCTGGAAACACCATATATTTT
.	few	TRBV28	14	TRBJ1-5	CASRWGGASQPQHF	TGTGCCAGCAGATGGGGGGGCGCGTCTCAGCCCCAGCATTTT
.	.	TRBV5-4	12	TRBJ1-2	CASSLGPYGYTF	TGTGCCAGCAGTCTCGGGCCCTATGGCTACACCTTC
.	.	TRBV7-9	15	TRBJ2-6	CASTAEFSGANVLTF	TGTGCCAGCACGGCAGAATTCTCTGGGGCCAACGTCCTGACTTTC
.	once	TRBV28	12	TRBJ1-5	CASSAVNQPQHF	TGTGCCAGCAGTGCTGTCAATCAGCCCCAGCATTTT
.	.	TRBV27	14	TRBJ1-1	CASSLVPGDTEAFF	TGTGCCAGCAGTTTAGTCCCAGGAGACACTGAAGCTTTCTTT
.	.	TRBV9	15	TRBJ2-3	CASSVLMQGTDTQYF	TGTGCCAGCAGCGTACTTATGCAGGGCACAGATACGCAGTATTTT
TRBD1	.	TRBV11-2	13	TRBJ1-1	CASSLPTGQEAFF	TGTGCCAGCAGCTTGCCAACGGGACAGGAAGCTTTCTTT
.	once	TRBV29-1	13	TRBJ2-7	CSVAGRNSYEQYF	TGCAGCGTCGCGGGACGCAACTCCTACGAGCAGTACTTC
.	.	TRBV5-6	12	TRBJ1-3	CASSFFGNTIYF	TGTGCCAGCAGCTTCTTCGGAAACACCATATATTTT
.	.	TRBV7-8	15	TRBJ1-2	CASSSQGGKNYGYTF	TGTGCCAGCAGCTCACAGGGAGGAAAGAACTATGGCTACACCTTC
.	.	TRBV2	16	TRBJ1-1	CASSEMGWQLNTEAFF	TGTGCCAGCAGTGAGATGGGTTGGCAATTGAACACTGAAGCTTTCTTT
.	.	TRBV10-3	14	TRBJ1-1	CAISDRAMNTEAFF	TGTGCCATCAGTGACAGAGCTATGAACACTGAAGCTTTCTTT
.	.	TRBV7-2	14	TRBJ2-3	CASSLAGTTDTQYF	TGTGCCAGCAGCTTAGCAGGGACCACAGATACGCAGTATTTT
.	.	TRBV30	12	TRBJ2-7	CAWSSQSDEQYF	TGTGCCTGGAGTTCACAGTCTGACGAGCAGTACTTC
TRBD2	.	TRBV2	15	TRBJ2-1	CASSVQREGYNEQFF	TGTGCCAGCAGTGTTCAGCGGGAGGGTTACAATGAGCAGTTCTTC
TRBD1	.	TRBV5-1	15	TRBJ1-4	CASSSTGQFNEKLFF	TGCGCCAGCAGCTCCACGGGACAGTTTAATGAAAAACTGTTTTTT
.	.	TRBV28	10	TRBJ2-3	CASSLDTQYF	TGTGCCAGCAGCCTAGATACGCAGTATTTT
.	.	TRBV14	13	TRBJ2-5	CASSSDSQETQYF	TGTGCCAGCAGCTCGGACAGCCAAGAGACCCAGTACTTC